This T cell receptor (beta chain) was recorded in a study of cytomegalovirus exposure and HLA in healthy donors. General study points: There were reportedly fewer N-insertions in an Asian-associated ancestry cluster than the approximately 670-donor mean, in a later analysis.

With regard to this clone: Its antigen is not known.

The V segment lost 8 bases and the J segment 1 base; nucleotides outside the gene matches: 4. There are 13 residues in the CDR3. From germline, CDR1 is KGHSH and CDR2 LQKENI. The PCR used 60 Vbeta and 13 Jbeta primers. The assay was immunoSEQ multiplex PCR, and TCRdb's table has in-frame clones only and misses some. Here the sample spans around 150,000 clones, about three quarters being singletons. V is TRBV18 and J is TRBJ2-5, with TRBD1 identical over 7 bases. Sequenced material: PBMCs. This TCR came from a woman between 40 and 50 years old in good health and CMV-seronegative. In nucleotides, the CDR3 is TGTGCCAGCACTACAGGGGCCCAAGAGACCCAGTACTTC. Translation: CASTTGAQETQYF.